This is a list of T cell receptor beta chains from one sample in a study of early T cells in non-severe SARS-CoV-2 infection. TCRdb called the 5' RACE reads again in MiXCR, with one record for every CDR3 protein. Of 45,000 to 55,000 distinct CDR3 sequences detected, about 12% appear once; the ten largest clones hold about a tenth. What was sequenced was whole blood. Every receptor here comes from an adult who was a healthcare worker with PCR-confirmed SARS-CoV-2 infection or an uninfected control (not recorded which). CDR3s include the opening cysteine and the closing phenylalanine or tryptophan. Fields, in order: clone size, V gene, J gene, D gene, CDR3 length, CDR3 protein, CDR3 DNA. A D gene is named only where the DNA matches it firmly. Some rows have no size entry. The others give once, few or many, or a class for an expanded clone.

-	TRBV18	TRBJ1-1	TRBD1	14	CASSPDRTYTEAFF	TGTGCCAGCTCACCGGACAGGACGTACACTGAAGCTTTCTTT
few	TRBV7-9	TRBJ1-5	TRBD1	16	CASSSSDRGSNQPQHF	TGTGCCAGCAGCTCGAGCGACAGGGGGAGCAATCAGCCCCAGCATTTT
few	TRBV10-3	TRBJ2-2	-	15	CAISTGVGATGELFF	TGTGCCATCAGCACGGGGGTGGGCGCCACCGGGGAGCTGTTTTTT
-	TRBV24-1	TRBJ1-1	-	13	CATSGRRNTEAFF	TGTGCCACCAGTGGCAGGCGGAACACTGAAGCTTTCTTT
few	TRBV2	TRBJ2-6	-	13	CASRDSGANVLTF	TGTGCCAGCAGAGACTCTGGGGCCAACGTCCTGACTTTC
few	TRBV10-2	TRBJ2-5	TRBD2	13	CASRVAGEETQYF	TGCGCCAGCAGAGTAGCGGGAGAGGAGACCCAGTACTTC
many	TRBV11-2	TRBJ2-1	-	13	CASSPTYVNEQFF	TGTGCCAGCAGCCCCACGTACGTGAATGAGCAGTTCTTC
-	TRBV7-9	TRBJ1-2	-	11	CASGGNYGYTF	TGTGCCAGCGGAGGCAACTATGGCTACACCTTC
few	TRBV10-3	TRBJ2-3	-	11	CAISDGGTQYF	TGTGCCATCAGTGACGGCGGGACGCAGTATTTT
few	TRBV7-8	TRBJ1-1	-	15	CASSLIQTVGTEAFF	TGTGCCAGCAGCTTAATACAGACAGTGGGGACTGAAGCTTTCTTT
-	TRBV19	TRBJ2-1	-	17	CASSIDRGAGPYNEQFF	TGTGCCAGTAGTATAGATCGAGGAGCGGGTCCCTACAATGAGCAGTTCTTC
-	TRBV11-2	TRBJ2-1	TRBD2	12	CASSYGGDEQFF	TGTGCCAGCAGCTACGGGGGGGATGAGCAGTTCTTC
many	TRBV20-1	TRBJ2-7	TRBD2	13	CSAPAGGLYEQYF	TGCAGTGCCCCAGCGGGGGGGCTATACGAGCAGTACTTC
-	TRBV27	TRBJ2-3	-	19	CASSSPGPARRAATDTQYF	TGTGCCAGCAGTTCACCCGGGCCAGCAAGAAGGGCGGCCACAGATACGCAGTATTTT
-	TRBV6-4	TRBJ2-1	-	12	CASSDIYGEQFF	TGTGCCAGCAGTGACATTTACGGTGAGCAGTTCTTC
-	TRBV10-2	TRBJ2-7	-	14	CASSQTATSYEQYF	TGCGCCAGCAGTCAGACAGCGACCTCCTACGAGCAGTACTTC
-	TRBV29-1	TRBJ1-2	-	13	CSVALGDNYGYTF	TGCAGCGTTGCGCTGGGAGATAACTATGGCTACACCTTC
-	TRBV6-2/TRBV6-3	TRBJ2-5	-	12	CASSYPSETQYF	TGTGCCAGCAGTTACCCGAGCGAGACCCAGTACTTC
many	TRBV29-1	TRBJ1-4	-	13	CSVRQVRDEKLFF	TGCAGCGTGAGACAGGTTCGGGATGAAAAACTGTTTTTT
few	TRBV28	TRBJ1-1	-	14	CASSFLGLNTEAFF	TGTGCCAGCAGTTTTCTGGGGCTAAACACTGAAGCTTTCTTT
many	TRBV2	TRBJ1-1	TRBD1	16	CASSEAWDRVRTEAFF	TGTGCCAGCAGTGAAGCATGGGACAGGGTGAGAACTGAAGCTTTCTTT
many	TRBV6-4	TRBJ1-1	-	13	CASSDEGHTEAFF	TGTGCCAGCAGTGACGAGGGGCACACTGAAGCTTTCTTT
many	TRBV30	TRBJ2-7	TRBD1	12	CAHGTGGAEQYF	TGTGCCCATGGGACAGGGGGCGCCGAGCAGTACTTC
many	TRBV5-1	TRBJ1-3	TRBD1	14	CASTFGQDGNTIYF	TGCGCCAGCACCTTTGGACAGGATGGAAACACCATATATTTT
many	TRBV5-4	TRBJ2-7	-	13	CASSFDRSYEQYF	TGTGCCAGCAGCTTTGACAGGTCCTACGAGCAGTACTTC
-	TRBV7-9	TRBJ1-1	-	16	CASSLGLGGLNTEAFF	TGTGCCAGCAGCTTAGGGCTGGGGGGGCTGAACACTGAAGCTTTCTTT
many	TRBV20-1	TRBJ1-5	-	17	CSARGGETGGLNQPQHF	TGCAGTGCTAGAGGAGGTGAGACAGGAGGTCTCAATCAGCCCCAGCATTTT
-	TRBV5-1	TRBJ2-2	-	13	CASTPANTGELFF	TGCGCCAGCACGCCAGCGAACACCGGGGAGCTGTTTTTT
many	TRBV4-1	TRBJ1-2	TRBD1	14	CASSRWDSIDGYTF	TGCGCCAGCAGCCGATGGGACAGCATCGATGGCTACACCTTC
many	TRBV20-1	TRBJ1-4	-	13	CSASRGANEKLFF	TGCAGTGCTAGTCGGGGCGCTAATGAAAAACTGTTTTTT
-	TRBV5-1	TRBJ2-7	-	13	CASSAGQINEQYF	TGCGCCAGCAGCGCGGGACAGATCAACGAGCAGTACTTC
few	TRBV2	TRBJ1-5	-	14	CASSERDSNQPQHF	TGTGCCAGCAGTGAAAGGGATAGCAATCAGCCCCAGCATTTT